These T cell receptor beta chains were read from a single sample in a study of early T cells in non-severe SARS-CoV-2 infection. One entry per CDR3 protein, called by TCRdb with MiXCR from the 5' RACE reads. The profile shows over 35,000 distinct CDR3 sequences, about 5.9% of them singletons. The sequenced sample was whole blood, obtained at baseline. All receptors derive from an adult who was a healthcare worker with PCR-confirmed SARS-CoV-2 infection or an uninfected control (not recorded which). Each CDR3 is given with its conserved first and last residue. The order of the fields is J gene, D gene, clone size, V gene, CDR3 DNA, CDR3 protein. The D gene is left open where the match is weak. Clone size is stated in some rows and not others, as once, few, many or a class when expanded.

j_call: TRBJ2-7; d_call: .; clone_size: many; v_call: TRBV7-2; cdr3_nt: TGTGCCAGCAGCTTAGTGGCAGCCTACGAGCAGTACTTC; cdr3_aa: CASSLVAAYEQYF
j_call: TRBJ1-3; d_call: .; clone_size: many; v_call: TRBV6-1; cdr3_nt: TGTGCCAGCAGCACTTGGGGAGGCGCCTCTGGAAACACCATATATTTT; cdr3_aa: CASSTWGGASGNTIYF
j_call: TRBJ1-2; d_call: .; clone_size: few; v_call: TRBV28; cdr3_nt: TGTGCCAGCAGTTTTGTGGCTCCTCTCACCTTC; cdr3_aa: CASSFVAPLTF
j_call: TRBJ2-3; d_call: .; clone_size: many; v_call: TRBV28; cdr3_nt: TGTGCCAGCAGTTTAAGACAGTGGACTAGCACAGATACGCAGTATTTT; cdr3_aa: CASSLRQWTSTDTQYF
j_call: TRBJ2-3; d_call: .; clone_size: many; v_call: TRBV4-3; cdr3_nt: TGCGCCAGCAGCCAAGAAGATACGCAGTATTTT; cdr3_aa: CASSQEDTQYF
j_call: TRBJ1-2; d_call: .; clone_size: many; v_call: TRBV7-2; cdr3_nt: TGTGCCAGCAGCACTAGGGGCAGTATTGGGAACTATGGCTACACCTTC; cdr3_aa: CASSTRGSIGNYGYTF
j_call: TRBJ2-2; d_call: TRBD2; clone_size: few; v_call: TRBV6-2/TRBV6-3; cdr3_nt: TGTGCCGGACGGACTAGCGGGGGTATAACCGGGGAGCTGTTTTTT; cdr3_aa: CAGRTSGGITGELFF
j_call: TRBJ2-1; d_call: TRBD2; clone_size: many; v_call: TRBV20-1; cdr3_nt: TGCAGTGCTCCAGCGGGGGGGCCCTTGAATGAGCAGTTCTTC; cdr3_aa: CSAPAGGPLNEQFF
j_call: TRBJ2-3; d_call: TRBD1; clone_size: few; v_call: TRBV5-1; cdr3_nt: TGCGCCAGCAGCGTCTCCGTAACAGGGGGCACAGATACGCAGTATTTT; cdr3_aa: CASSVSVTGGTDTQYF
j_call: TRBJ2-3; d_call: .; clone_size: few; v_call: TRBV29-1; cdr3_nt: TGCAGCGTTCCCGGGACACCGAGGTCTAGCACAGATACGCAGTATTTT; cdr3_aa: CSVPGTPRSSTDTQYF
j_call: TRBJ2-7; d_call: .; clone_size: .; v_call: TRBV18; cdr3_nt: TGTGCCAGCTCACCACAGGGGAACTCCTACGAGCAGTACTTC; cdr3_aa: CASSPQGNSYEQYF
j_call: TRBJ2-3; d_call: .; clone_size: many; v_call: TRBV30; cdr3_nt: TGTGCCTGGAGTAGGGCAGATACGCAGTATTTT; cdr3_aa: CAWSRADTQYF
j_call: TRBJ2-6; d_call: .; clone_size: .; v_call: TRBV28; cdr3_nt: TGTGCCAGCAGTCCCAGGGTATCCGGGGCCAACGTCCTGACTTTC; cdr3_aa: CASSPRVSGANVLTF
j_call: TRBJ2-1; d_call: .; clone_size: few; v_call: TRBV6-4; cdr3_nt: TGTGCCAGCAGTGTGTCCGAGGCAAATGAGCAGTTCTTC; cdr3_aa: CASSVSEANEQFF
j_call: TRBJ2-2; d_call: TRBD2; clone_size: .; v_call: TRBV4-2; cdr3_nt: TGTGCCAGCAGCCAGGCTCTAGCGGGGAATCGGCGGGAGCTGTTTTTT; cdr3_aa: CASSQALAGNRRELFF
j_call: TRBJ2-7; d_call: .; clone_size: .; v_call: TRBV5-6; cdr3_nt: TGTGCCAGCAGCTTGGTCGGGGGCCCAACCTACGAGCAGTACTTC; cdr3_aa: CASSLVGGPTYEQYF
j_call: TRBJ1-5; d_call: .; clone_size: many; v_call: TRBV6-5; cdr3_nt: TGTGCCAGCAGGGCTAGCAATCAGCCCCAGCATTTT; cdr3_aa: CASRASNQPQHF
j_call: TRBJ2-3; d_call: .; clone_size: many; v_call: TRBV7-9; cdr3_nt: TGTGCCAGCAGCCTAGCCGGGACAAAAACAGATACGCAGTATTTT; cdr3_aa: CASSLAGTKTDTQYF
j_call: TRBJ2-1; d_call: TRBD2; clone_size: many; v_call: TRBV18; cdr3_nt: TGTGCCAGCTCACCTGCGGGGGGTTGGAATGAGCAGTTCTTC; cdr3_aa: CASSPAGGWNEQFF
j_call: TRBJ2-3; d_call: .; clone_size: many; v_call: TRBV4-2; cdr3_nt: TGTGCCAGCAGCCAAGATGGAAGAGGGGTCTACACAGATACGCAGTATTTT; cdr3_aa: CASSQDGRGVYTDTQYF
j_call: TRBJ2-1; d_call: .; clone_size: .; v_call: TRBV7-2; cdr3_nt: TGTGCCAGCAGCTTATCAGGCAGGGTGGGCTACAATGAGCAGTTCTTC; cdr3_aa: CASSLSGRVGYNEQFF
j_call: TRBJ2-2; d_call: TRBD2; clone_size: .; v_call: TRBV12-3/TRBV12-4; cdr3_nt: TGTGCCAGCAGTTTCCAAAGCGGGGGTACCGGGGAGCTGTTTTTT; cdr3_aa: CASSFQSGGTGELFF
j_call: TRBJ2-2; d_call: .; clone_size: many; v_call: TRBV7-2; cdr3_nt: TGTGCCAGCCGTAACACCGGGGAGCTGTTTTTT; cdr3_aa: CASRNTGELFF
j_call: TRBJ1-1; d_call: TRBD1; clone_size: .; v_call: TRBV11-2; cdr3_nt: TGTGCCAGCCGACTCAGGGGGGCTGAAGCTTTCTTT; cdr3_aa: CASRLRGAEAFF
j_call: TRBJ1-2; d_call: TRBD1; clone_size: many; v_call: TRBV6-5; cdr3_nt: TGTGCCAGCAGTTACCTGGGACAGGTCTATGGCTACACCTTC; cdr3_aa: CASSYLGQVYGYTF
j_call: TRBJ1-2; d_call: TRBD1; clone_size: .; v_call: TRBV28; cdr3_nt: TGTGCCAGCAGTGTATTCACAGGGGGCTCTAACTATGGCTACACCTTC; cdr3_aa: CASSVFTGGSNYGYTF
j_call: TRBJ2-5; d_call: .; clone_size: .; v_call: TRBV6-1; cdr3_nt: TGTGCCAGCAGTGAGCGGGGAAAAGAGACCCAGTACTTC; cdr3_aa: CASSERGKETQYF
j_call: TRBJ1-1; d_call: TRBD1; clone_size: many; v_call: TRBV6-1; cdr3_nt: TGTGCCAGCAGTGAAGAGGGGGCATATTTCGATGGGACTGAAGCTTTCTTT; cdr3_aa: CASSEEGAYFDGTEAFF
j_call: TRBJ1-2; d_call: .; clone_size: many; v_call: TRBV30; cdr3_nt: TGTGCCTGGAGCCCTGGGCAGAGCTATGGCTACACCTTC; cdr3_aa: CAWSPGQSYGYTF
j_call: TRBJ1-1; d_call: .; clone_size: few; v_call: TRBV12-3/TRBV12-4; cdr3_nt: TGTGCCAGCAGTCTGGGGGGAACCATGAACACTGAAGCTTTCTTT; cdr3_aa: CASSLGGTMNTEAFF
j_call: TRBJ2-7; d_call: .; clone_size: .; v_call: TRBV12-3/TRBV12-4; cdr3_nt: TGTGCCAGCAGTTTGCAGGGGCCTCTTTCCTACGAGCAGTACTTC; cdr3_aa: CASSLQGPLSYEQYF
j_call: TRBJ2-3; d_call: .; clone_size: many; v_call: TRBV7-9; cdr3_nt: TGTGCCAGCAGCTTAGCACAGGAAGCAGATACGCAGTATTTT; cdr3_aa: CASSLAQEADTQYF
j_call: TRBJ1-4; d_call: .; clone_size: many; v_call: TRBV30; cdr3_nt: TGTGCCGGGATAGAGGGGCCCAATGAAAAACTGTTTTTT; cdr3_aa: CAGIEGPNEKLFF
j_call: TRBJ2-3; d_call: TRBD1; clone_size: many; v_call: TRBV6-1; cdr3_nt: TGTGCCAGTAGACAGGGGGCCACAGATACGCAGTATTTT; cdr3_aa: CASRQGATDTQYF
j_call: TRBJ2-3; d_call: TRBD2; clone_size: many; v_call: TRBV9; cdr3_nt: TGTGCCAGCAGCGTAACGATAGCGGGGGGGCTAACAGATACGCAGTATTTT; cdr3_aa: CASSVTIAGGLTDTQYF
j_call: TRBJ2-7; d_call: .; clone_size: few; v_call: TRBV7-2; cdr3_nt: TGTGCCAGCAGCCGACATACCGCCTACGAGCAGTACTTC; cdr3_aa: CASSRHTAYEQYF
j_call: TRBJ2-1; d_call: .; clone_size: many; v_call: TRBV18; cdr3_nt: TGTGCCAGCTCACCATTTGGCGGGGAGGACAATGAGCAGTTCTTC; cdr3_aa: CASSPFGGEDNEQFF
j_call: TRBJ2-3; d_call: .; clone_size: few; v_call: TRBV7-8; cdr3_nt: TGTGCCAGCAGCTTATACCTGGGGGGCACAGATACGCAGTATTTT; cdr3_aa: CASSLYLGGTDTQYF
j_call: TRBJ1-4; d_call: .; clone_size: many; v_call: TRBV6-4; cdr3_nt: TGTGCCAGCAGTGACTCGTGCAGGGAGGGAGAAAAACTGTTTTTT; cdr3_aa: CASSDSCREGEKLFF
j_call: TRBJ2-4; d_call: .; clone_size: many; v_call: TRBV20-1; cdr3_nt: TGCAGTGCCCCCGCGGGACCTCTAGCCAAAAACATTCAGTACTTC; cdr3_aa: CSAPAGPLAKNIQYF
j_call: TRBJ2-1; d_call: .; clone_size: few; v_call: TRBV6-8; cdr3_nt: TGTGCCAGCAGCGGACGGGCAGGCACCTACAATGAGCAGTTCTTC; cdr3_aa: CASSGRAGTYNEQFF
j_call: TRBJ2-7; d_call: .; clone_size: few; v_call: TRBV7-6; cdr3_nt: TGTGCCAGCAGCTTAGTAGCCTTTAGCTACGAGCAGTACTTC; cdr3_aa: CASSLVAFSYEQYF
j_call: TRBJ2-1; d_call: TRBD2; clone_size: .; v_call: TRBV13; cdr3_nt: TGTGCCAGCAACCTAAAGCGGGGCTCCTACAATGAGCAGTTCTTC; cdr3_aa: CASNLKRGSYNEQFF
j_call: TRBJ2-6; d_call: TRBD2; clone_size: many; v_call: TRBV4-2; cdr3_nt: TGTGCCAGCAGCCTGGCGGGGACTAGCGGCTCTGGGGCCAACGTCCTGACTTTC; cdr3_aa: CASSLAGTSGSGANVLTF
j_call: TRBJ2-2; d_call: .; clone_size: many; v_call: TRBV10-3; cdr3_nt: TGTGCCATCAGTGATGGGGGAACCGGGGAGCTGTTTTTT; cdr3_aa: CAISDGGTGELFF
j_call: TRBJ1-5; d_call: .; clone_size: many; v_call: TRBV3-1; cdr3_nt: TGTGCCAGCAGCCAAGGGGGGGCAGGCCAGCCCCAGCATTTT; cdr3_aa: CASSQGGAGQPQHF
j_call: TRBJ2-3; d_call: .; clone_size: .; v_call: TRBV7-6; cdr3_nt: TGTGCCAGCAGCTCCCTAGGGGCGGGGGCCATTGCAGATACGCAGTATTTT; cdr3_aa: CASSSLGAGAIADTQYF
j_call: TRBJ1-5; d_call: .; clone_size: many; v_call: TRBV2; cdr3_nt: TGTGCCAGCAGTGAACAGGGTTGGGATCAGCCCCAGCATTTT; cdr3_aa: CASSEQGWDQPQHF
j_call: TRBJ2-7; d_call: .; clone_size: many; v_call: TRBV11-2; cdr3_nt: TGTGCCAGCAGCCTCCAGGTTAGCTCCTACGAGCAGTACTTC; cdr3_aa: CASSLQVSSYEQYF
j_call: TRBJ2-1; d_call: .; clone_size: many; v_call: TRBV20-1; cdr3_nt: TGCAGTGCTAGGGGCCCATTGGCGAATGAGCAGTTCTTC; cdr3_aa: CSARGPLANEQFF
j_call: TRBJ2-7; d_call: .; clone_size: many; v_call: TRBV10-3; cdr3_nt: TGTGCCATCAGTGGGCAAAGGGGAACCTACGAGCAGTACTTC; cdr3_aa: CAISGQRGTYEQYF